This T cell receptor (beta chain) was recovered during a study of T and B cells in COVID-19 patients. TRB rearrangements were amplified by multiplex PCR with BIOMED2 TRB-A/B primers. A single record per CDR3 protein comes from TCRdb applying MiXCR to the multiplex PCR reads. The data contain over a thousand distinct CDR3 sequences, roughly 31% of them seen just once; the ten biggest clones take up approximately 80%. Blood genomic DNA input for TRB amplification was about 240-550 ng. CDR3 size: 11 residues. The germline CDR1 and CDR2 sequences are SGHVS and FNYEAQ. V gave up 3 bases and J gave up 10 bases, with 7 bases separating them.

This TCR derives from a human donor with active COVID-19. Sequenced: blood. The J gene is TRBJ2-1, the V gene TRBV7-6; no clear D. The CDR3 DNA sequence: TGTGCCAGCAGCTTGGGTGGCGAGCAGTTCTTC. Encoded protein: CASSLGGEQFF.